These 2 T cell receptor beta chains were sequenced from one sample in a study of neoadjuvant anti-PD-1 for oral cavity cancer. The data were produced by immunoSEQ multiplex PCR, yet TCRdb's version contains in-frame clones alone and is incomplete. Here the sample spans roughly 15,000 clones, around 79% being singletons. The time point was: after neoadjuvant nivolumab, at surgical resection. Specimen: PBMCs, collected after nivolumab (anti-PD-1) treatment. All receptors come from a person aged 40-85 years with oral cavity squamous cell carcinoma.

The chain combines TRBV28 with TRBJ1-2; maybe TRBD1 (6 bases). Trimming took 3 bases from V and 0 from J, leaving 11 bases between them. Looked up from germline, CDR1 is MDHEN and CDR2 is SYDVKM. CDR3 length equals 15 residues. CDR3 in amino acids: CASSFDRIANYGYTF. In nucleotides, the CDR3 is TGTGCCAGCAGTTTTGACAGGATAGCTAACTATGGCTACACCTTC.

V is TRBV15 and J is TRBJ1-5; TRBD1 matches at 9 bases. The CDR3 is 18 residues long. V lost 0 bases and J lost 10; bases outside the gene matches: 16. Looked up from germline, CDR1 is LNHNV and CDR2 is YYDKDF (reference sequence). CDR3 bases: TGTGCCACCAGCAGAGAGGTCCACCGGGACAGGGTAGTAACACCCCAGCATTTT. Amino acid sequence: CATSREVHRDRVVTPQHF.